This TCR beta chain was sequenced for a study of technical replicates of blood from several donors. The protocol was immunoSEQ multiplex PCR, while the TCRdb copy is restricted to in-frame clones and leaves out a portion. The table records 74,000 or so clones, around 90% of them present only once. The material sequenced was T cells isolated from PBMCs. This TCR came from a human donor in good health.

The CDR3 spells CASRAAYEQYF. DNA of the CDR3: TGTGCCAGCAGGGCAGCCTACGAGCAGTACTTC. V usage is TRBV6-1 and J usage is TRBJ2-7; unclear D gene. This CDR3 has 11 residues. V lost 6 bases to trimming and J lost 2 bases, with 5 bases between them. Germline loops: CDR1 MNHNS, CDR2 SASEGT.